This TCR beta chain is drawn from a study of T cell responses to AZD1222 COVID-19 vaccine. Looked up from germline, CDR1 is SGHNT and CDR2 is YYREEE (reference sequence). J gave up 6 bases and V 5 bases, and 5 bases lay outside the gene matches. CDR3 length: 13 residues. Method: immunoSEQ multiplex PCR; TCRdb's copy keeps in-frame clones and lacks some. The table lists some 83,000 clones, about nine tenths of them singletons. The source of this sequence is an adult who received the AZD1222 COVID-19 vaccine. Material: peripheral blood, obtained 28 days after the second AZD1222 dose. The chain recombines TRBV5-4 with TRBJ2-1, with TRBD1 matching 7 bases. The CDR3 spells CASSHRGSNEQFF. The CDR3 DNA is TGTGCCAGCAGTCACAGGGGATCCAATGAGCAGTTCTTC.